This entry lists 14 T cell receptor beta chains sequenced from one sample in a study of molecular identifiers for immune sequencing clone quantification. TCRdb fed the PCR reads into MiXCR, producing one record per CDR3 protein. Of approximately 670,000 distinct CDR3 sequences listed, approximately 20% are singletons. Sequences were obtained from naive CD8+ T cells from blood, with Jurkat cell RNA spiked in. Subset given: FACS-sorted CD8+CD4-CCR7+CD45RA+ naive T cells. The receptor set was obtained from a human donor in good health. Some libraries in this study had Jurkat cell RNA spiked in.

DNA of the CDR3: TGTGCTAGTGGTTTGAAGGAGCGGGGATGCACAGATACGCAGTATTTT. This gives the protein CASGLKERGCTDTQYF. This chain uses TRBV12-5 with TRBJ2-3, with TRBD2 matching over 7 bases. V lost 2 bases, J lost 1 base, and 6 bases stayed unmatched. The CDR3 runs 16 residues. The germline CDR1 and CDR2 sequences are LGHNT and FRNRAP.

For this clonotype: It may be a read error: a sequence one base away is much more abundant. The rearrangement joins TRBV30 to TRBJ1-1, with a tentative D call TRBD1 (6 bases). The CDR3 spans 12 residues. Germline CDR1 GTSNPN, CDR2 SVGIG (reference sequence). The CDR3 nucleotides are TGTGCCTGGGACCAGGGGTACACTGGAGCTTTCTTT. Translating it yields CAWDQGYTGAFF.

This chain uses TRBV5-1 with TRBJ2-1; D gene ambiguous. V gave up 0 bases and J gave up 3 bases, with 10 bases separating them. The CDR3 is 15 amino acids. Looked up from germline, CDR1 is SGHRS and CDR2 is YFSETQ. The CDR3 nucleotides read TGCGCCAGCAGCTTGGGAAGTGGGGACTACAATGAGCAGTTCTTC. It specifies CASSLGSGDYNEQFF.

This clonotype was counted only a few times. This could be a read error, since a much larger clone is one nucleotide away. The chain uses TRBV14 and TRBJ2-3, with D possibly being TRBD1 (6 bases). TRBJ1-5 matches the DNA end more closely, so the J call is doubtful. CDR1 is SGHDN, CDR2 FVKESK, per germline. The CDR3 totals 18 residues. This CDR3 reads CASSQDRAGARGTDTQHF. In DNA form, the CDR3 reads TGTGCCAGCAGCCAAGATCGAGCGGGGGCGCGAGGCACAGATACGCAGCATTTT.

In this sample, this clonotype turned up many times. The CDR3 DNA sequence: TGTGCCAGCAGCCAGGACATTGTTGAGGGGGGCTACGAGCAGTACTTC. Its translation is CASSQDIVEGGYEQYF. This chain links TRBV4-2 with TRBJ2-7; D may match TRBD1 or TRBD2 (6 bases each). Germline V gene lookup returns CDR1 LGHNA and CDR2 YNFKEQ. Trimming took off 3 bases at V and 3 bases at J, with 18 bases between the two ends. CDR3 length: 16 residues.

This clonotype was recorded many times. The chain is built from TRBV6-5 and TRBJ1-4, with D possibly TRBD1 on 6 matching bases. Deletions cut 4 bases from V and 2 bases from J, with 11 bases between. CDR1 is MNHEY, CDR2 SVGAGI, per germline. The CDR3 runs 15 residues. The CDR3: CASSWHRVTNEKLFF. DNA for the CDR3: TGTGCCAGCAGTTGGCACAGGGTCACTAATGAAAAACTGTTTTTT.

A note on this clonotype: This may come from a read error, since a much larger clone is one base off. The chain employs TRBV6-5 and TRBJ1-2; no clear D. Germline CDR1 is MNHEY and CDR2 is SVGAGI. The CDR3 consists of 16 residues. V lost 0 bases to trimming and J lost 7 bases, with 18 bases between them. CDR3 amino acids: CASSYSARRLGSGYTF. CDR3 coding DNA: TGTGCCAGCAGTTACTCAGCCCGTCGGCTGGGAAGTGGCTACACCTTC.

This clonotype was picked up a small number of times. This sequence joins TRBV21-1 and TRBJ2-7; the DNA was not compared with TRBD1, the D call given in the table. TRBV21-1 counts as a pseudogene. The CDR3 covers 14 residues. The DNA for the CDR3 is TGTGCCAGGACAAGCGGGGGGTTCTCCTACGAGCAGTACTTC. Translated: CARTSGGFSYEQYF.

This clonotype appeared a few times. The CDR3 sequence: CASSHGQGTNEQFF. CDR3 bases: TGTGCCAGCAGCCACGGACAGGGAACCAATGAGCAGTTCTTC. The rearrangement links TRBV6-5 to TRBJ2-1, with TRBD1 matching over 8 bases. CDR1 is MNHEY and CDR2 is SVGAGI in the germline V gene. V dropped 6 bases and J dropped 6; count of bases not matched to a gene: 7. The CDR3 sequence is 14 residues long.

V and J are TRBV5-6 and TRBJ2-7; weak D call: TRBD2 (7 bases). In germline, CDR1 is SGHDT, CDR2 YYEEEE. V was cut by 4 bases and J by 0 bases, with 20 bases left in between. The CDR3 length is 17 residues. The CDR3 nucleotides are TGTGCCAGCAGCCAGGGGTGGCGGGAGATGCCCTCCTACGAGCAGTACTTC. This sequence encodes CASSQGWREMPSYEQYF.

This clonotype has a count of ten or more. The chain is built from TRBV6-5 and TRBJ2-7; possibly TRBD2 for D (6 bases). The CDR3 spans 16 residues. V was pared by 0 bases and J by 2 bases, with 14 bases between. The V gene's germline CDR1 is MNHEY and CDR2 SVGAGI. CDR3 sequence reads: CASSYSSQPGAYEQYF. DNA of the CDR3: TGTGCCAGCAGTTACTCGTCTCAACCGGGAGCCTACGAGCAGTACTTC.

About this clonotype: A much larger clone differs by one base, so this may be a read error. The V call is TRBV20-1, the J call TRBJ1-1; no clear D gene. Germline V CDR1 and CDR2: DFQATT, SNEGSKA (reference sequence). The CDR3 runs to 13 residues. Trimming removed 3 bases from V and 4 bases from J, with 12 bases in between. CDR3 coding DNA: TGCAGTGCTAGTACCCCCCTGAGCACTGAAGCTTTCTTT. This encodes CSASTPLSTEAFF.

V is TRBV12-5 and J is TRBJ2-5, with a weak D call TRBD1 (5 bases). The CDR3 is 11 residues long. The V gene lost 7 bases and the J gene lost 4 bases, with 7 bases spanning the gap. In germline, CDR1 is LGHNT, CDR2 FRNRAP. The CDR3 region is CASAQGETQYF. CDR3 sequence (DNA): TGTGCTAGTGCCCAGGGAGAGACCCAGTACTTC.

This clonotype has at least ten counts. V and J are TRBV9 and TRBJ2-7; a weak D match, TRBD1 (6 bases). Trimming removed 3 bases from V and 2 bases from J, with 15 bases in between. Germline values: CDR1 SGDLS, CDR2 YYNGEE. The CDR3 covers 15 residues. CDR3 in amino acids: CASSAPGTPAYEQYF. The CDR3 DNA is TGTGCCAGCAGCGCTCCCGGGACACCAGCCTACGAGCAGTACTTC.